One sample yielded the 10 T cell receptor beta chains listed below, sequenced in a study of blood T cell repertoires in COVID-19. The assay was immunoSEQ multiplex PCR, and TCRdb's table has in-frame clones only and misses some. The sample shows over 150,000 clones, about 90% of them seen only once. The sample consisted of PBMCs or T cells enriched from blood (not recorded which). These receptors originate from a woman aged 50 to 60 who had recovered from COVID-19.

The chain combines TRBV27 with TRBJ2-5; TRBD1 agrees at 9 bases. V shed 4 bases and J 7 bases; nucleotides not matched to a gene: 13. Germline V CDR1 and CDR2: MNHEY, SMNVEV (reference sequence). The CDR3 covers 16 residues. The CDR3 protein is CASSWDRDRIGGTQYF. CDR3 sequence (DNA): TGTGCCAGCAGTTGGGACAGGGATAGGATAGGAGGGACCCAGTACTTC.

The rearrangement uses TRBV27 and TRBJ2-1; possibly TRBD1 for D (5 bases). The ends were cut back, 6 bases at V and 7 bases at J, with 16 bases in the middle. From germline, CDR1 is MNHEY and CDR2 SMNVEV (reference sequence). CDR3 length equals 14 residues. CDR3: CASRLIQGSNEQFF. The CDR3, as DNA: TGTGCCAGCAGACTTATTCAGGGAAGTAATGAGCAGTTCTTC.

The chain employs TRBV5-1 and TRBJ1-3; tentative D call: TRBD1 (5 bases). Between the trimmed V and J ends, which lost 4 bases and 0 bases, there was a span of 11 bases. CDR3 length: 15 residues. CDR1 is SGHRS, CDR2 YFSETQ, per germline. The CDR3 is CASSQDTASGNTIYF. The CDR3 region has the DNA TGCGCCAGCAGCCAGGACACTGCCTCTGGAAACACCATATATTTT.

This clone turned up a few times. The chain carries TRBV3-1 (or the pseudogene TRBV3-2) and TRBJ1-5; 10 bases line up with TRBD1. Looked up from germline, CDR1 is LGHDT and CDR2 is YNNKEL (reference sequence). This CDR3 is 14 amino acids long. The ends lost 1 base at V and 6 bases at J; junction bases unmatched: 0. CDR3 region: CASSQGQGAQPQHF. DNA for the CDR3: TGTGCCAGCAGCCAAGGACAGGGGGCTCAGCCCCAGCATTTT.

The rearrangement joins TRBV6-5 to TRBJ2-1; 10 bases are shared with TRBD2. CDR3 length equals 15 residues. Looked up from germline, CDR1 is MNHEY and CDR2 is SVGAGI. Trimming cost V 6 bases and J 11 bases; bases outside gene matches: 13. As DNA, the CDR3 is TGTGCCAGCAGACTGACTAGCGGGTCCAGTATTAAGCAGTTCTTC. Translation gives CASRLTSGSSIKQFF.

This rearrangement joins TRBV11-3 to TRBJ1-4; TRBD1 is a possible D gene (6 bases). The V end lost 6 bases, the J end lost 8 bases, and 13 bases lay between the germline ends. CDR1 and CDR2 (germline): SGHNT, YENEEA. This CDR3 is built from 13 residues. CDR3 DNA sequence: TGTGCCAGCAGGGCAGGGGCCTCCGAAAAACTGTTTTTT. This codes for CASRAGASEKLFF.

The rearrangement uses TRBV5-1 and TRBJ2-6; 7 bases align to TRBD1. There are 18 residues in the CDR3. Germline-derived CDR1 and CDR2 are SGHRS and YFSETQ. V was pared by 4 bases and J by 1 base, with 11 bases of the junction left unmatched. This CDR3 reads CASSRRVGGASGANVLTF. The CDR3 nucleotides read TGCGCCAGCAGCCGGAGAGTAGGGGGCGCTTCTGGGGCCAACGTCCTGACTTTC.

This chain uses TRBV4-3 with TRBJ1-2; 9 bases fit TRBD1. The CDR3 contains 18 residues. Germline V lookup: CDR1 LGHNA, CDR2 YSLEER. With 2 bases clipped from V and 6 bases from J, the junction kept 16 bases outside the gene matches. Written as DNA, the CDR3 is TGCGCCAGCAGCCAAACACCGGGACAGGGCGCTTTATCGGATGGCTACACCTTC. Protein: CASSQTPGQGALSDGYTF.

This clone was counted many times. The CDR3 nucleotides are TGTGCCAGCAGTTTATATGGCGACAGGGGGCATGGCTACACCTTC. It translates to CASSLYGDRGHGYTF. V gene TRBV28 combines with J gene TRBJ1-2; TRBD1 matches at 10 bases. V was clipped by 1 base and J by 6 bases; unmatched bases: 5. The germline gives CDR1 MDHEN, CDR2 SYDVKM. This CDR3 comprises 15 residues.

The chain couples TRBV7-9 to TRBJ1-5; the D gene is possibly TRBD1 (5 bases). The CDR3 consists of 12 residues. Trimming removed 5 bases at V and 12 bases at J, with 14 bases between. The germline CDR1 and CDR2 sequences are SEHNR and FQNEAQ (reference sequence). Here the CDR3 DNA reads TGTGCCAGCAGCGCGGAGGGGAGATTCCAGCATTTT. Translated: CASSAEGRFQHF.